This TCR beta chain originates from a study of Ad26.COV2.S vaccination and SARS-CoV-2 variants (dated by TCRdb to the early 2020s). Study-level background: Donors in the vaccine arm were drawn from COV1001, a multicentre, randomized, double-blind, placebo-controlled phase I-IIa trial testing Ad26.COV2.S in healthy adults. Dosing of Ad26.COV2.S was intramuscular, at either 5x10^10 or 1x10^11 viral particles, delivered as one shot or as two shots spaced 56 days apart. TCRbeta repertoire sequencing served as the tool for gauging how specific and how broad the SARS-CoV-2-reactive T cell receptors were following Ad26.COV2.S vaccination. The TCR-sequenced set comprised about 32 samples: some 19 Ad26.COV2.S vaccine recipients, 5 placebo recipients and 8 SARS-CoV-2 convalescent individuals. Participants in the trial were split at random into five groups of five each, receiving low-dose or high-dose Ad26.COV2.S once or twice, or else placebo on both occasions. Throughout the experiments and outcome assessment, investigators stayed blinded to trial group allocation.

What the work shows at the level of the full study, not this receptor alone: After vaccination, substantial breadth of spike-specific CD8+ and CD4+ T cell responses was reported. Compared with placebo recipients, Ad26.COV2.S recipients showed higher spike-specific TCR breadth (P = 0.0014). Vaccine and placebo recipients had similar non-spike TCR breadth, a finding consistent with the vaccine containing only spike. The study lacked the statistical power to compare responses across vaccine doses or regimens. It was noted by the authors that total T cell responses may have been underestimated by the TCR breadth and depth analyses.

The treatment or condition label on this specimen signifies: 15 to 20 received Ad26.COV2.S at low or high dose, single or two shots; five or six received placebo; per-sample allocation not given. For vaccine and placebo recipients, the sequenced repertoires came from samples collected on day 63 after the first injection. In Cohort 1b, roughly 26 adults aged 18-55 years were enrolled at a single site in Boston, USA, between 29 July and 7 August 2020. As a vaccine, Ad26.COV2.S was a replication-incompetent adenovirus type 26 vector that expressed a prefusion-stabilized SARS-CoV-2 spike protein derived from the original Wuhan strain. After removal of 0 bases from V and 7 bases from J, the junction retains 3 bases not matched to a gene. Spanning cysteine to phenylalanine, the CDR3 consists of 14 amino acids. The sequence is cut down to CDR3 DNA, 42 bases in frame from base 1. The germline V gene (reference sequence) gives CDR1 as LGHDT and CDR2 as YNNKEL.

A note on this clone: Its antigen has not been determined. No quality values exist for individual bases; no much larger clone is one base distant.

TCRbeta CDR3 regions were sequenced with the immunoSEQ Assay. After extraction, genomic DNA underwent amplification by bias-controlled multiplex PCR, followed by high-throughput sequencing. For the original study's pipeline: To quantify the absolute abundance of each unique TCRbeta CDR3 region, sequences were collapsed and filtered. T cell fraction was estimated by normalizing TCRbeta template counts to usable DNA, with usable DNA measured through amplification of reference genes found in all nucleated cells. Repertoire TCRs were annotated as SARS-CoV-2-specific by exact matching of V gene, CDR3 amino acid sequence and J gene to a known reactive TCR set. The reference SARS-CoV-2 TCR set was obtained from MIRA and was filtered for enrichment in COVID-19-positive ImmuneCODE repertoires, whereby public or cross-reactive TCRs were removed. Using the MIRA antigens, annotated TCRs were further analysed by specific ORF or by position within an ORF. Breadth was defined as annotated unique rearrangements over total unique productive rearrangements; depth was the summed frequency of those rearrangements. Two-sided Wilcoxon rank-sum tests were used to compare TCR breadth between groups. TCRdb holds this immuneACCESS table with in-frame rearrangements only. Some clones are missing; in checked studies, unresolved V genes explain under half, and the rest has no known cause. D and trimming were read from the DNA, whereas the V and J calls and clone size are those reported in that table. This sample comprises 380,000 or so clones, roughly 89% of them detected only once. The top ten clonotypes cover approximately 5% of the sample.

The specimen comprised peripheral blood, sampled in a trial of Ad26.COV2.S vaccine versus placebo. The receptor's source is a person between 18 and 60 years old who received the Ad26.COV2.S COVID-19 vaccine or a placebo. The chain employs TRBV3-1 (or the pseudogene TRBV3-2) and TRBJ1-5; 7 nucleotides in the junction match TRBD1. CDR3 sequence: CASSQDAGGQPQHF. The sequenced DNA: TGTGCCAGCAGCCAAGATGCAGGGGGGCAGCCCCAGCATTTT.